In this sample, the clone carrying this T cell receptor (beta chain) turned up a few times. This entry is derived from a study of response to subunit inactivated influenza vaccine. TCRdb recomputed calls from the RT-PCR reads with MiXCR, one row per CDR3 protein. The repertoire holds about 520,000 distinct CDR3 sequences, with approximately 24% as singletons. The CDR3 has 15 residues. J gave up 2 bases and V 6 bases, and 6 bases lay outside the gene matches. Germline assignment: CDR1 MDHEN and CDR2 SYDVKM. The TCR was taken from a man aged 50-60 years who received an inactivated influenza vaccine. Source: CD4+ T cells sorted from PBMCs, taken around 5 days after vaccination. V is TRBV28 and J is TRBJ1-5, with 8 nucleotides matching TRBD1. CDR3 sequence: CASSLLTGGNQPQHF. The DNA for the CDR3 is TGTGCCAGCAGCCTGTTGACAGGGGGCAATCAGCCCCAGCATTTT. Looking up the rest from reference TRBV28 and TRBJ1-5 gives the full variable domain: DVKVTQSSRYLVKRTGEKVFLECVQDMDHENMFWYRQDPGLGLRLIYFSYDVKMKEKGDIPEGYSVSREKKERFSLILESASTNQTSMYLCASSLLTGGNQPQHFGDGTRLSIL.